This passage covers 20 T cell receptor beta chains from one sample sequenced in a study of shared clonotypes between healthy human individuals. Profiled with immunoSEQ multiplex PCR; TCRdb holds only in-frame clones, not every one. The profile covers 500,000 to 550,000 clones, with more than 95% appearing a single time and around 0.067% taken by the ten largest. The sequencing sample was made of naive CD4+ T cells sorted from blood. The sample's subset: CD45RA+ positively selected. These receptors were taken from a woman under 40 in good health.

The V gene is TRBV5-1, the J gene TRBJ1-1; 7 positions agree with TRBD1. V trimming: 5 bases; J trimming: 7 bases; junction bases outside the gene matches: 8. This CDR3 contains 13 residues. Germline V gene lookup returns CDR1 SGHRS and CDR2 YFSETQ. This CDR3 is CASRNLRDSEAFF. The CDR3 bases are TGCGCCAGCAGAAACCTCCGGGACAGTGAAGCTTTCTTT.

V is TRBV28 and J is TRBJ1-1; no reliable D call. From germline, CDR1 is MDHEN and CDR2 SYDVKM. V was trimmed by 7 bases and J by 8 bases, leaving 14 bases between them. The CDR3 runs 12 residues. CDR3 residues: CASNRGRNEAFF. The CDR3 nucleotides read TGTGCCAGCAATCGAGGGCGGAACGAAGCTTTCTTT.

This chain connects TRBV28 to TRBJ1-1; 8 bases line up with TRBD1. Germline CDR1 and CDR2: MDHEN and SYDVKM. V was pared by 6 bases and J by 1 base, with 10 bases of the junction left unmatched. The CDR3 sequence is 16 residues long. The CDR3, as DNA: TGTGCCAGCAGATGGACAGGGCAGGAGGAGAACACTGAAGCTTTCTTT. Its protein is CASRWTGQEENTEAFF. Full variable domain (remainder filled in from reference TRBV28 and TRBJ1-1): DVKVTQSSRYLVKRTGEKVFLECVQDMDHENMFWYRQDPGLGLRLIYFSYDVKMKEKGDIPEGYSVSREKKERFSLILESASTNQTSMYLCASRWTGQEENTEAFFGQGTRLTVV.

This chain links TRBV18 with TRBJ2-5; D may be TRBD1 (6 bases). The germline gives CDR1 KGHSH, CDR2 LQKENI. This CDR3 is built from 16 residues. The ends were cut back, 3 bases at V and 2 bases at J, with 16 bases in the middle. CDR3 residues: CASSPNAPGQQETQYF. CDR3 nucleotides: TGTGCCAGCTCACCGAATGCACCGGGACAACAAGAGACCCAGTACTTC.

The genes are TRBV6-1 and TRBJ1-2; D unresolved. This CDR3 spans 13 amino acids. Germline assignment: CDR1 MNHNS and CDR2 SASEGT. Trimming shortened V by 3 bases and J by 4 bases, and 9 bases separated the two germline ends. As DNA, the CDR3 is TGTGCCAGCAGTGACGCTGACTTCTATGGCTACACCTTC. It codes for CASSDADFYGYTF.

J is TRBJ2-5 and V is TRBV6-5; D not certain. The V gene's germline CDR1 is MNHEY and CDR2 SVGAGI. With 2 bases removed from V and 2 bases from J, the gap between germline ends came to 6 bases. The CDR3 has 13 residues. The CDR3 DNA is TGTGCCAGCAGTTACGCAGAACAAGAGACCCAGTACTTC. It yields the protein CASSYAEQETQYF.

The chain employs TRBV28 and TRBJ2-3; the D call may be TRBD1 or TRBD2 (5 bases each). The CDR3 covers 17 residues. Germline-derived CDR1 and CDR2 are MDHEN and SYDVKM. Trimming removed 2 bases at V and 4 bases at J, with 19 bases between. The CDR3 sequence is CASSLPPGRGGADTQYF. The DNA for the CDR3 is TGTGCCAGCAGTTTACCCCCGGGACGTGGAGGCGCAGATACGCAGTATTTT. The full variable domain, in which reference TRBV28 and TRBJ2-3 provide the parts outside the CDR3, is DVKVTQSSRYLVKRTGEKVFLECVQDMDHENMFWYRQDPGLGLRLIYFSYDVKMKEKGDIPEGYSVSREKKERFSLILESASTNQTSMYLCASSLPPGRGGADTQYFGPGTRLTVL.

V gene TRBV15 combines with J gene TRBJ2-7; TRBD2 matches 9 bases. Trimming at V came to 1 base and at J to 9 bases, leaving 10 bases not matched to a gene. The CDR3 is made up of 15 amino acids. Germline CDR1 and CDR2: LNHNV and YYDKDF (reference sequence). In DNA form, the CDR3 reads TGTGCCACCAGCAGAGTCCCTAGCGGGACCCGAGGGCAGTACTTC. Protein product: CATSRVPSGTRGQYF.

The chain uses TRBV7-8 and TRBJ2-1; TRBD1 might be the D (5 bases). Germline lookup yields CDR1 SGHVS and CDR2 FQNEAQ. This CDR3 region has 15 residues. Trimming removed 5 bases from V and 8 bases from J, with 19 bases in between. The CDR3 reads CASSPVWGQADEQFF. The DNA of the CDR3 is TGTGCCAGCAGCCCTGTCTGGGGCCAGGCCGATGAGCAGTTCTTC.

About this clone: The same CDR3 is also encoded by other DNA sequences in this sample. The chain is built from TRBV2 and TRBJ2-7, with D tentatively TRBD1 (6 bases). The V gene's germline CDR1 is SNHLY and CDR2 FYNNEI. Between the trimmed V and J ends, which lost 6 bases and 3 bases, there was a span of 9 bases. This CDR3 is built from 12 residues. CDR3 amino acids: CASREDSYEQYF. The CDR3 DNA reads TGTGCCAGCAGGGAGGACAGCTACGAGCAGTACTTC. Full variable domain (remainder filled in from reference TRBV2 and TRBJ2-7): EPEVTQTPSHQVTQMGQEVILRCVPISNHLYFYWYRQILGQKVEFLVSFYNNEISEKSEIFDDQFSVERPDGSNFTLKIRSTKLEDSAMYFCASREDSYEQYFGPGTRLTVT.

The table lists this clone with a count of one. CDR3 bases: TGTGCCAGCAGTGAAGGTAGCGGGCGATACAATGAGCAGTTCTTC. This encodes CASSEGSGRYNEQFF. V usage is TRBV6-4 and J usage is TRBJ2-1; 7 bases match TRBD2. With 3 bases clipped from V and 4 bases from J, the junction kept 6 bases outside the gene matches. This CDR3 region has 15 residues. The germline CDR1 and CDR2 sequences are MRHNA and SNTAGT.

This chain joins TRBV6-5 and TRBJ1-6; the D is unclear. The V and J ends lost 2 bases and 8 bases respectively, with 7 bases between them. Germline V gene sequence: CDR1 MNHEY, CDR2 SVGAGI. The length of the CDR3 is 13 residues. CDR3 in amino acids: CASSYARDSPLHF. The DNA for the CDR3 is TGTGCCAGCAGTTACGCTAGGGATTCACCCCTCCACTTT.

The chain links TRBV28 to TRBJ2-7; D call uncertain. The ends were cut back, 2 bases at V and 7 bases at J, with 12 bases in the middle. The CDR3 is 13 residues long. Germline V gene sequence: CDR1 MDHEN, CDR2 SYDVKM. The CDR3 sequence: CASSLNLPREQYF. As DNA, the CDR3 is TGTGCCAGCAGTTTAAATCTCCCACGTGAGCAGTACTTC. Together with reference TRBV28 and TRBJ2-7, the CDR3 gives the full variable domain: DVKVTQSSRYLVKRTGEKVFLECVQDMDHENMFWYRQDPGLGLRLIYFSYDVKMKEKGDIPEGYSVSREKKERFSLILESASTNQTSMYLCASSLNLPREQYFGPGTRLTVT.

The chain recombines TRBV2 with TRBJ1-4; 7 nucleotides line up with TRBD1. The germline V gene encodes CDR1 SNHLY and CDR2 FYNNEI. The CDR3 contains 15 residues. V shed 7 bases, J shed 8 bases, and the junction held 13 bases outside the gene matches. CDR3 DNA sequence: TGTGCCAGCAATCCTTATGACAGGGTTTCAGAAAAACTGTTTTTT. Protein product: CASNPYDRVSEKLFF. The full variable domain, rest sourced from reference TRBV2 and TRBJ1-4, is EPEVTQTPSHQVTQMGQEVILRCVPISNHLYFYWYRQILGQKVEFLVSFYNNEISEKSEIFDDQFSVERPDGSNFTLKIRSTKLEDSAMYFCASNPYDRVSEKLFFGSGTQLSVL.

V is TRBV5-1 and J is TRBJ2-3, with 11 positions matching TRBD2. There are 15 residues in the CDR3. V shed 2 bases, J shed 2 bases, and the junction held 1 base outside the gene matches. Looked up from germline, CDR1 is SGHRS and CDR2 is YFSETQ. CDR3 in amino acids: CASSLLAGDTDTQYF. The DNA for the CDR3 is TGCGCCAGCAGCTTACTAGCGGGAGACACAGATACGCAGTATTTT.

In regard to this clone: This sample includes further DNA sequences coding for the same CDR3. This chain joins TRBV6-5 and TRBJ2-5, with 11 bases identical to TRBD1. Trimming removed 5 bases from V and 5 bases from J; junction bases left unmatched: 4. The CDR3 runs to 14 residues. Germline-derived CDR1 and CDR2 are MNHEY and SVGAGI. CDR3 amino acids: CASSTDRGQETQYF. The CDR3 nucleotides are TGTGCCAGCAGTACGGACAGGGGGCAGGAGACCCAGTACTTC.

This clone showed up just a few times. This rearrangement joins TRBV15 to TRBJ2-1; the D gene could be TRBD1 or TRBD2 (5 bases each). The CDR3 contains 13 residues. V was pared by 7 bases and J by 0 bases, with 7 bases between. Germline loops: CDR1 LNHNV, CDR2 YYDKDF (reference sequence). The CDR3, as DNA: TGTGCCACCACCGGGGCCTCCTACAATGAGCAGTTCTTC. Its translation: CATTGASYNEQFF.

The genes are TRBV4-1 and TRBJ1-2; possibly TRBD1 for D (6 bases). Trimming left V 3 bases short and J 0 bases short, with 17 bases between. The CDR3 runs 17 residues. In germline, CDR1 is MGHRA, CDR2 YSYEKL. CDR3 DNA sequence: TGCGCCAGCAGCCACCCAATAGGCCGGACAGCTAACTATGGCTACACCTTC. It is translated as CASSHPIGRTANYGYTF.

The V gene is TRBV5-1, the J gene TRBJ2-7, with TRBD2 matching 10 bases. V lost 0 bases and J lost 6; bases outside the gene matches: 12. This CDR3 has 17 amino acids. CDR1 and CDR2 from the germline V gene are SGHRS and YFSETQ. CDR3 amino acids: CASSLELAGAPTAEQYF. The CDR3 bases are TGCGCCAGCAGCTTGGAGCTAGCGGGAGCGCCAACGGCCGAGCAGTACTTC.

The chain carries TRBV5-1 and TRBJ2-3; D is undetermined. CDR1 and CDR2 from the germline V gene are SGHRS and YFSETQ. The CDR3 has 15 residues. V shed 2 bases and J shed 2 bases, with 12 bases lying between them. In DNA form, the CDR3 reads TGCGCCAGCAGCTTCTTGACACCAGACACAGATACGCAGTATTTT. It yields the protein CASSFLTPDTDTQYF.